Shown below are 5 T cell receptor beta chains from a single sample sequenced in a study of T cells in Graves' hyperthyroidism and ophthalmopathy. TCR beta CDR3 regions were amplified from RNA transcripts. The HTBI primer set served for first-round RT-PCR of the TCR CDR3. TCRdb fed the multiplex PCR reads into MiXCR, producing one record per CDR3 protein. The sample carries hundreds of thousands of distinct CDR3 sequences, roughly 17% recorded once. The specimen was blood. The source of these receptors is a woman between 18 and 30 years old with Graves' hyperthyroidism.

This clonotype has ten or more counts. CDR3 nucleotides: TGTGCCAGCAGGGGGGACAGGGGGCGCACCGGGGAGCTGTTTTTT. Its translation: CASRGDRGRTGELFF. The chain has TRBV2 and TRBJ2-2, with TRBD1 identical over 12 bases. From germline, CDR1 is SNHLY and CDR2 FYNNEI. The CDR3 sequence is 15 residues long. V shed 6 bases, J shed 4 bases, and the junction held 3 bases outside the gene matches.

This clonotype was detected a few times. This rearrangement joins TRBV18 to TRBJ2-6, with D possibly matching TRBD1 (6 bases). The CDR3 sequence is 16 residues long. Germline V gives CDR1 KGHSH, CDR2 LQKENI. Trimming removed 3 bases at V and 2 bases at J, with 11 bases between. DNA for the CDR3: TGTGCCAGCTCACCCAGGGGCTGGGCTGGGGCCAACGTCCTGACTTTC. Its protein product is CASSPRGWAGANVLTF.

This clonotype was detected only a few times. This rearrangement joins TRBV11-1 to TRBJ2-5; D is uncertain. The V gene's germline CDR1 is SGHAT and CDR2 FQDESV (reference sequence). The CDR3 contains 15 residues. V lost 4 bases to trimming and J lost 0 bases, with 12 bases between them. The CDR3 DNA follows: TGTGCCAGCAGCTACATTGACCCGCACCAAGAGACCCAGTACTTC. This sequence encodes CASSYIDPHQETQYF. Supplemented by reference TRBV11-1 and TRBJ2-5, the full variable domain reads EAEVAQSPRYKITEKSQAVAFWCDPISGHATLYWYRQILGQGPELLVQFQDESVVDDSQLPKDRFSAERLKGVDSTLKIQPAELGDSAMYLCASSYIDPHQETQYFGPGTRLLVL.

The table lists this clonotype with a few counts. The gene calls are TRBV12-3 or TRBV12-4 and TRBJ2-1, with D possibly TRBD1 on 5 matching bases. This CDR3 has 15 amino acids. Trimming shortened V by 5 bases and J by 7 bases, and 18 bases separated the two germline ends. In DNA, the CDR3 is TGTGCCAGCAGTCCCCGGACACCTGGGGCAAATGAGCAGTTCTTC. This codes for CASSPRTPGANEQFF.

The V call is TRBV10-3, the J call TRBJ2-5, with a weak D call TRBD2 (5 bases). V lost 4 bases and J lost 5, with 11 bases in between. The CDR3 runs 13 residues. The V gene's germline CDR1 is ENHRY and CDR2 SYGVKD. As DNA, the CDR3 is TGTGCCATCAGTGGCGGGCCTAGGGAGACCCAGTACTTC. The encoded protein is CAISGGPRETQYF.